The next 21 T cell receptor beta chains were all read from a single sample in a study of tumor-infiltrating lymphocytes in primary liver carcinoma. Both RNA and DNA were isolated together from about 20-30 mg of bulk tissue that had not been sorted. Priming with a constant-region primer yielded TCR beta cDNA from 500 ng total RNA. Each TCR beta library was derived from three nested multiplex PCR rounds that employed slightly modified ARM-PCR. The study ran its first two PCR rounds for nine to ten cycles each, using TRBV1-TRBV30 forward primers and a C-beta reverse primer. Each CDR3 protein gets one entry after TCRdb re-called the multiplex PCR reads with MiXCR. This table has about 190,000 distinct CDR3 sequences, around 81% appearing once. The specimen was tumor tissue from primary liver carcinoma. Receptor source: a man aged 40-55 years with primary liver carcinoma and hepatitis B virus infection.

As concerns this clonotype: The junction departs from the called germline gene at one end, perhaps through a read error. The rearrangement joins TRBV4-3 to TRBJ1-2; D might be TRBD1 (6 bases). This CDR3 region has 15 residues. Germline CDR1 reads LGHNA; CDR2 reads YSLEER. CDR3 sequence (DNA): TGCGCTAGCAGACAAGATACGCGGGGGCCTCATGGCCACACCTTC. Translation: CASRQDTRGPHGHTF.

This clonotype was found once. In this CDR3 the conserved last residue, phenylalanine or tryptophan, is missing, so a read error is likely. The chain is built from TRBV5-1 and TRBJ2-1; possibly TRBD1 for D (5 bases). The length of the CDR3 is 12 residues. Germline V gene lookup returns CDR1 SGHRS and CDR2 YFSETQ. The CDR3, as DNA: TGCGCCAGCAGTTTGGTCAGGGCCGAGCAGTTCTTA. Amino acid sequence: CASSLVRAEQFL.

Comment on this clonotype: This likely comes from a read error, as the CDR3 has no conserved phenylalanine or tryptophan at its end. J is TRBJ2-5 and V is TRBV29-1; D call uncertain. V was clipped by 7 bases and J by 5 bases, with 14 bases between them. Germline V lookup: CDR1 SQVTM, CDR2 ANQGSEA. This CDR3 comprises 12 residues. CDR3 protein: CSAATLQETQYV. The CDR3 region has the DNA TGCAGCGCCGCGACTTTGCAGGAGACCCAGTACGTC.

This rearrangement joins TRBV7-9 to TRBJ2-3; D might be TRBD2 (6 bases). Per the germline V gene, CDR1 is SEHNR and CDR2 is FQNEAQ (reference sequence). The CDR3 runs 14 residues. Between the trimmed V and J ends, which lost 7 bases and 6 bases, there was a span of 17 bases. The CDR3 is CASIHETGADTQYF. In DNA form, the CDR3 reads TGTGCCAGCATCCATGAGACGGGAGCCGATACGCAGTATTTT.

Concerning this clonotype: A much more abundant neighbour one base away suggests this may be a read error. The CDR3 does not end in the conserved phenylalanine or tryptophan, so this is likely a read error. The gene calls are TRBV7-8 and TRBJ2-1; D perhaps matches TRBD2 (6 bases). The CDR3 runs to 13 residues. In germline, CDR1 is SGHVS, CDR2 FQNEAQ. The V end lost 4 bases, the J end lost 7 bases, and 11 bases lay between the germline ends. The CDR3 nucleotides are TGTGCCAGCAGCTCACTAGCTTCAAATGAGCAGTTCCTC. Residues: CASSSLASNEQFL.

This chain uses TRBV6-5 with TRBJ2-5; D may be TRBD2 (6 bases). The CDR3 extends over 12 amino acids. The germline gives CDR1 MNHEY, CDR2 SVGAGI. V was cut by 6 bases and J by 5 bases, with 10 bases left in between. CDR3 loop: CASRRESETQYF. The CDR3 DNA sequence: TGTGCCAGCAGACGGGAGAGTGAGACCCAGTACTTC.

This chain uses TRBV29-1 with TRBJ2-1; tentatively, D is TRBD2 (6 bases). Per the germline V gene, CDR1 is SQVTM and CDR2 is ANQGSEA. The CDR3 is 12 amino acids. This CDR3 is CGGVWEVHEQFF. The CDR3 DNA reads TGCGGCGGGGTATGGGAGGTCCATGAGCAGTTCTTC.

Ten or more counts support this clonotype. This chain uses TRBV28 with TRBJ2-7, with D possibly being TRBD1 (6 bases). The CDR3 runs to 16 residues. V gave up 6 bases and J gave up 0 bases, with 18 bases separating them. Germline CDR1 MDHEN, CDR2 SYDVKM. CDR3 DNA: TGTGCCAGCAGGGGGGCTTCGACAGGCCTCTCCTACGAGCAGTACTTC. This translates into CASRGASTGLSYEQYF.

A note on this clonotype: Compared with germline, one end of the junction differs, possibly owing to a read error. The chain joins TRBV4-1 to TRBJ2-2; TRBD2 agrees at 8 bases. The CDR3 extends over 17 amino acids. Germline V gene lookup returns CDR1 MGHRA and CDR2 YSYEKL. CDR3 bases: TGCGCCAGCAGCCAAGATAGAGCGGGAGCGAACACCGGGGAGTTGTCTTTT. This sequence encodes CASSQDRAGANTGELSF.

As concerns this clonotype: A read error is likely, as this CDR3 ends without the conserved phenylalanine or tryptophan. This sequence joins TRBV12-5 and TRBJ2-3; possible D gene TRBD1, 6 bases. Germline CDR1 reads LGHNT; CDR2 reads FRNRAP. The CDR3 is 15 residues long. CDR3 loop: CISGLEQGPTDMQYS. DNA of the CDR3: TGTATTAGTGGTTTGGAACAGGGTCCCACAGATATGCAGTATTCT.

As to this clonotype: One end of the junction does not line up with germline, which may come from a read error. This chain connects TRBV4-2 to TRBJ2-2; 14 bases are shared with TRBD2. Germline lookup yields CDR1 LGHNA and CDR2 YNFKEQ. The CDR3 is made up of 17 amino acids. The CDR3 DNA follows: TGTGCCAGCAGCCAAGGGGGACTAGCGGGAGATCTCGGGGAGCTATTTTTT. Amino acids: CASSQGGLAGDLGELFF.

About this clonotype: Since no conserved phenylalanine or tryptophan closes the CDR3, a read error is the likely cause. The DNA is left out, because the CDR3 cannot be placed on it with certainty; the CDR3 is given as TCRdb lists it. This chain joins TRBV11-2 and TRBJ2-2. Inclusive of both ends, the CDR3 amounts to 13 amino acids. Germline V gene data show CDR1 as SGHAT and CDR2 as FQNNGV. The CDR3: CASSQGVPGELFC.

In the case of this clonotype: Likely a read error: the CDR3 ends without its conserved phenylalanine or tryptophan. The DNA is left out, because the CDR3 cannot be placed on it with certainty; the CDR3 is given as TCRdb lists it. V gene TRBV4-2 combines with J gene TRBJ2-1; the table names TRBD1, a call not compared with the DNA. In germline, CDR1 is LGHNA, CDR2 YNFKEQ. The CDR3 comprises 16 residues, both ends counted. CDR3 protein: CASSHAGAQGNNEQLI.

This clonotype was recorded many times. This chain joins TRBV28 and TRBJ1-1; D call uncertain. This CDR3 comprises 14 residues. Germline V gene data show CDR1 as MDHEN and CDR2 as SYDVKM. With 2 bases removed from V and 1 base from J, the gap between germline ends came to 8 bases. CDR3 region: CASSLGQKNTEAFF. CDR3 sequence (DNA): TGTGCCAGCAGTTTAGGGCAGAAGAACACTGAAGCTTTCTTT. Full variable domain (remainder filled in from reference TRBV28 and TRBJ1-1): DVKVTQSSRYLVKRTGEKVFLECVQDMDHENMFWYRQDPGLGLRLIYFSYDVKMKEKGDIPEGYSVSREKKERFSLILESASTNQTSMYLCASSLGQKNTEAFFGQGTRLTVV.

V is TRBV6-5 and J is TRBJ2-7; D might be TRBD1 (6 bases). The length of the CDR3 is 14 residues. Trimming took 9 bases from V and 7 from J, leaving 22 bases between them. Looked up from germline, CDR1 is MNHEY and CDR2 is SVGAGI. The CDR3 DNA follows: TGTGCCAGTACCCGGACATTAAAAAGGGGGGAGCAGTACTTC. This codes for CASTRTLKRGEQYF.

Remarks on this clonotype: No conserved phenylalanine or tryptophan is present at the end of the CDR3, so a read error is the likely explanation. It is unclear where the CDR3 begins or ends on the DNA, so no DNA is shown, and the CDR3 is as TCRdb lists it. The rearrangement links TRBV29-1 to TRBJ1-4; the table's D call, TRBD1, was not checked against the DNA. The CDR3 numbers 11 amino acids, ends counted. Germline values: CDR1 SQVTM, CDR2 ANQGSEA. The chain's CDR3 is CSVGTVEKPFY.

The genes are TRBV12-3 or TRBV12-4 and TRBJ2-1; 7 bases fit TRBD1. J was trimmed by 11 bases and V by 2 bases; bases with no gene match: 6. The CDR3 runs 13 residues. CDR3 in DNA: TGTGCCAGCAGTTTATCCGACAGGGAAAAGCAGTTCTTC. Amino acid sequence: CASSLSDREKQFF.

As for this clonotype: Without the conserved terminal phenylalanine or tryptophan, this CDR3 likely stems from a read error. This chain joins TRBV6-5 and TRBJ2-7; no definite D call. Germline lookup yields CDR1 MNHEY and CDR2 SVGAGI. The CDR3 runs 13 residues. The V and J ends lost 6 bases and 4 bases respectively, with 13 bases between them. DNA for the CDR3: TGTGCCAGCAGGGGGATAGGCGAGTACGAGCAGTACTTA. As protein: CASRGIGEYEQYL.

Points on this clonotype: A read error may be the cause here, since a much bigger clone is one base away. The rearrangement joins TRBV28 to TRBJ1-5, with 7 positions matching TRBD1. In germline, CDR1 is MDHEN, CDR2 SYDVKM. This CDR3 has 14 amino acids. The V gene end was trimmed by 3 bases and the J gene end by 11 bases; junction bases not matched to a gene: 10. The CDR3 DNA reads as TGTGCCAGCAGTTTCCCAGGGGACAGCCAGTCCCAGCATTTT. This codes for CASSFPGDSQSQHF.

With regard to this clonotype: The junction and the germline gene differ at one end; a read error may be behind it. This chain connects TRBV29-1 to TRBJ1-5; D gene unclear. Germline CDR1 and CDR2: SQVTM and ANQGSEA. The CDR3 has 12 residues. The CDR3 sequence is CNAVNGDQPHHF. The CDR3 DNA reads TGCAACGCCGTGAACGGCGATCAGCCCCATCATTTT.

The chain is built from TRBV11-2 and TRBJ2-1, with D tentatively TRBD2 (5 bases). The CDR3 is 15 amino acids. Germline-derived CDR1 and CDR2 are SGHAT and FQNNGV. Trimming took off 3 bases at V and 5 bases at J, with 14 bases between the two ends. The CDR3 region is CASSFSEPLNNEQFF. In nucleotides, the CDR3 is TGTGCCAGCAGCTTTAGCGAGCCACTTAACAATGAGCAGTTCTTC. Filled out from reference TRBV11-2 and TRBJ2-1, the complete variable domain reads EAGVAQSPRYKIIEKRQSVAFWCNPISGHATLYWYQQILGQGPKLLIQFQNNGVVDDSQLPKDRFSAERLKGVDSTLKIQPAKLEDSAVYLCASSFSEPLNNEQFFGPGTRLTVL.